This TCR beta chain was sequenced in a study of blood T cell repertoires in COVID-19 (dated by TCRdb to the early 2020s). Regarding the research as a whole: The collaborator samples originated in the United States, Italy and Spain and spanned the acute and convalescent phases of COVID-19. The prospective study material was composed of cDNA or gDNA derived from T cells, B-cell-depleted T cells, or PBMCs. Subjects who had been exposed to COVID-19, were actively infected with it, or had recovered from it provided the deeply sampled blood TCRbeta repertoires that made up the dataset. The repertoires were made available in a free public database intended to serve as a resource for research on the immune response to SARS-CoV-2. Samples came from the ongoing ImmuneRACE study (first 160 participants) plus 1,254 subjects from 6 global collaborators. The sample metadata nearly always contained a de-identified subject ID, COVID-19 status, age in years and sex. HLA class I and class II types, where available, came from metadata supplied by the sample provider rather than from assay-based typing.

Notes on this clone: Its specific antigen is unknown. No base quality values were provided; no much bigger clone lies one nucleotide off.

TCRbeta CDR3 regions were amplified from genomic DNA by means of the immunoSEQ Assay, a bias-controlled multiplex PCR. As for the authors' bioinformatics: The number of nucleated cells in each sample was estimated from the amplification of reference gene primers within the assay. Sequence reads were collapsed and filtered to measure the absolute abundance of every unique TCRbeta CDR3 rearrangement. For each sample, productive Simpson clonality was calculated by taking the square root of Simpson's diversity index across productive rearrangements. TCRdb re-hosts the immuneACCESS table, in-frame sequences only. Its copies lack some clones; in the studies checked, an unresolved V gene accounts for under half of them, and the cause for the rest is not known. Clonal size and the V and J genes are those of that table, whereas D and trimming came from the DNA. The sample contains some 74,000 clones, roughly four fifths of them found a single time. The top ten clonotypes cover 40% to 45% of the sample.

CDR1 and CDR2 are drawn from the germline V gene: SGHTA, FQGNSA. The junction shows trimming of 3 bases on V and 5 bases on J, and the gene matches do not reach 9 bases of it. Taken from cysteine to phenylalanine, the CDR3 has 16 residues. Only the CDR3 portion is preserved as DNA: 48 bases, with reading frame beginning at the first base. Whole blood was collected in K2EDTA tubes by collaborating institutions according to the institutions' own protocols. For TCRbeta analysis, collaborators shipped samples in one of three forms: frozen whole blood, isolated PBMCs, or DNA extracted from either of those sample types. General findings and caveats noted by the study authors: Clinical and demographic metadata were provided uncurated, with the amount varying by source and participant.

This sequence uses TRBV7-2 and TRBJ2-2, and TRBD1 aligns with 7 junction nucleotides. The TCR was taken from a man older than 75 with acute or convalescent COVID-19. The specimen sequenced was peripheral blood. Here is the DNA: TGTGCCAGCAGCTTCAGGACAGGATCCAGGACCGGGGAGCTGTTTTTT. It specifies CASSFRTGSRTGELFF.